Here is one TCR beta chain with its context. Original handling: Amplifying reference gene primers gave estimates of nucleated cell counts. Measured with immunoSEQ multiplex PCR; TCRdb has only the in-frame clones, and not every one. The V and J calls and clone size were taken over from that table, and D and trimming were inferred from the DNA. The sample holds about 76,000 clones, about 80% seen once. The entry originates in a study of blood T cell repertoires in COVID-19. Study-wide background: Sites across the United States, Italy and Spain contributed samples from acute and convalescent COVID-19. PBMCs, B-cell-depleted T cells, or T cells provided the cDNA or gDNA that made up the material.

V shed 9 bases, J shed 4 bases, and the junction held 10 bases outside the gene matches. Germline loops: CDR1 SEHNR, CDR2 FQNEAQ (reference sequence). The CDR3 spans 14 residues. The TCR sequence derives from a human donor in a cohort sampled during active COVID-19. The rearrangement joins TRBV7-9 to TRBJ2-7; 9 bases line up with TRBD2. The sequenced sample was peripheral blood. The chain's CDR3 is CASLRSGGTYEQYF. CDR3 sequence (DNA): TGTGCCAGTCTACGGAGCGGGGGGACATACGAGCAGTACTTC.